A selection of T cell receptor beta chains follows, all from one sample in a study of chemoradiotherapy in HPV16-positive cancers. Data came from immunoSEQ multiplex PCR; TCRdb stores just in-frame clones and leaves some out. The sample has more than 9,500 clones, approximately 88% seen once; the top ten hold 2% to 3%. This specimen was blood, taken from a patient who underwent chemoradiotherapy. The origin of the receptors is a human donor with HPV-associated anogenital cancer. Both conserved end residues are part of each CDR3. A D gene is named only where the DNA matches it firmly. Clone size is stated in some rows and not others, as once, few, many or a class when expanded.

d_gene	abundance	v_gene	j_gene	CDR3aa	CDR3nt
NA	NA	TRBV19	TRBJ1-6	CASSISGAANSPLHF	TGTGCCAGTAGTATTTCAGGGGCAGCCAATTCACCCCTCCACTTT
NA	NA	TRBV7-8	TRBJ1-6	CASSLNGNNSPLHF	TGTGCCAGCAGCTTAAACGGGAATAATTCACCCCTCCACTTT
NA	NA	TRBV7-2	TRBJ1-6	CASRPFGGTQNSPLHF	TGTGCCAGCAGGCCCTTCGGAGGGACACAGAATTCACCCCTCCACTTT
NA	NA	TRBV7-7	TRBJ2-5	CASTSVGETQYF	TGTGCTAGCACCTCCGTGGGGGAGACCCAGTACTTC
NA	once	TRBV7-8	TRBJ2-1	CASSLGTGYEQFF	TGTGCCAGCAGCTTAGGTACAGGATATGAGCAGTTCTTC
TRBD1	NA	TRBV4-1	TRBJ1-3	CASSQGDRGQAGNTIYF	TGCGCCAGCAGCCAAGGTGACAGGGGGCAGGCTGGAAACACCATATATTTT
TRBD2	NA	TRBV13	TRBJ2-3	CASSVAGEAPRTDTQYF	TGTGCCAGCAGCGTAGCGGGGGAGGCCCCTCGCACAGATACGCAGTATTTT
NA	NA	TRBV7-3	TRBJ1-6	CASSLYPGHPSSLHF	TGTGCCAGCAGCTTGTACCCGGGACACCCGAGCTCCCTCCACTTT
NA	NA	TRBV6-5	TRBJ1-2	CASSPGPYGYTF	TGTGCCAGCAGCCCCGGACCTTATGGCTACACCTTC
TRBD2	NA	TRBV9	TRBJ2-7	CASSVASGDAYEQYF	TGTGCCAGCAGCGTAGCTAGCGGGGACGCCTACGAGCAGTACTTC
NA	NA	TRBV7-2	TRBJ2-7	CASRPGTSYEQYF	TGTGCCAGCAGACCCGGGACCTCCTACGAGCAGTACTTC
TRBD1	NA	TRBV5-1	TRBJ1-2	CASSPGGTGDGYTF	TGCGCCAGCAGCCCGGGGGGGACAGGGGATGGCTACACCTTC
TRBD1	once	TRBV11-2	TRBJ2-7	CASSSGPGGQGDYEQYF	TGTGCCAGCAGCTCGGGGCCCGGAGGACAGGGCGACTACGAGCAGTACTTC
NA	NA	TRBV4-1	TRBJ1-2	CASSQETGNYGYTF	TGCGCCAGCAGCCAAGAGACGGGAAACTATGGCTACACCTTC
NA	NA	TRBV5-8	TRBJ1-1	CASSLYLGANTEAFF	TGTGCCAGCAGCTTGTATCTGGGGGCGAACACTGAAGCTTTCTTT
NA	NA	TRBV7-9	TRBJ2-3	CASSPGLYQTDTQYF	TGTGCCAGCAGCCCCGGACTATACCAGACAGATACGCAGTATTTT
NA	NA	TRBV5-1	TRBJ2-1	CASSLVVKGNEQFF	TGCGCCAGCAGCTTGGTTGTAAAAGGGAATGAGCAGTTCTTC
TRBD1	NA	TRBV19	TRBJ1-2	CASSTFGTGGLNYGYTF	TGTGCCAGTAGTACCTTCGGGACAGGGGGCCTAAACTATGGCTACACCTTC
TRBD1	NA	TRBV6-7	TRBJ1-2	CASSSRTGGLLGHGYTF	TGTGCCAGCAGTTCAAGGACAGGAGGGCTATTGGGCCATGGCTACACCTTC
NA	NA	TRBV29-1	TRBJ2-2	CSARVGELFF	TGCAGCGCCCGAGTCGGGGAGCTGTTTTTT
NA	few	TRBV2	TRBJ1-1	CASTLGMNTEAFF	TGTGCCAGCACCCTAGGGATGAACACTGAAGCTTTCTTT
TRBD1	once	TRBV18	TRBJ2-1	CASSPWIDDRGNEQFF	TGTGCCAGCTCACCTTGGATCGACGACAGGGGCAATGAGCAGTTCTTC
NA	NA	TRBV5-1	TRBJ2-1	CASSYDGQSYNEQFF	TGCGCCAGCAGCTACGACGGACAATCCTACAATGAGCAGTTCTTC
NA	NA	TRBV20-1	TRBJ1-1	CSAGGYEAFF	TGCAGTGCCGGTGGGTATGAAGCTTTCTTT
NA	NA	TRBV11-2	TRBJ2-7	CASSLAQGITYEQYF	TGTGCCAGCAGCTTAGCCCAGGGGATTACCTACGAGCAGTACTTC
TRBD1	NA	TRBV27	TRBJ1-2	CASSRGTGANYGYTF	TGTGCCAGCAGTAGAGGGACAGGGGCTAACTATGGCTACACCTTC
NA	once	TRBV29-1	TRBJ2-5	CSVEDPDSIWGTQYF	TGCAGCGTTGAAGATCCCGACAGTATATGGGGGACCCAGTACTTC
TRBD2	NA	TRBV10-3	TRBJ2-3	CAISEGGLSGGEQDTQYF	TGTGCCATCAGTGAAGGGGGCCTTAGCGGGGGGGAGCAGGATACGCAGTATTTT
TRBD1	NA	TRBV4-3	TRBJ2-7	CASSQQTGDYEQYF	TGCGCCAGCAGCCAACAGACAGGGGACTACGAGCAGTACTTC
NA	once	TRBV29-1	TRBJ1-3	CSVGGSGNTIYF	TGCAGCGTTGGGGGTTCTGGAAACACCATATATTTT
NA	NA	TRBV7-9	TRBJ1-4	CASSPGGPTNEKLFF	TGTGCCAGCAGCCCCGGGGGGCCAACTAATGAAAAACTGTTTTTT
NA	NA	TRBV11-2	TRBJ1-2	CASSLVEGTGYGYTF	TGTGCCAGCAGCTTAGTGGAGGGAACGGGATATGGCTACACCTTC
TRBD2	few	TRBV5-1	TRBJ2-5	CASSLTSGEGETQYF	TGCGCCAGCAGCTTGACTAGCGGGGAGGGGGAGACCCAGTACTTC
NA	NA	TRBV7-2	TRBJ1-2	CASSLRFSGYTF	TGTGCCAGCAGCTTACGCTTTAGTGGCTACACCTTC
TRBD1	NA	TRBV30	TRBJ1-2	CAWNAGGTLNYGYTF	TGTGCCTGGAATGCAGGGGGCACCCTAAACTATGGCTACACCTTC
NA	NA	TRBV5-4	TRBJ2-7	CASSLGDNSYEQYF	TGTGCCAGCAGCTTAGGGGACAACTCCTACGAGCAGTACTTC
NA	few	TRBV7-9	TRBJ1-2	CAIGPSGTYGYTF	TGTGCCATCGGCCCCTCAGGGACCTATGGCTACACCTTC
NA	NA	TRBV29-1	TRBJ2-5	CSGGDARAQYF	TGCAGCGGAGGGGACGCCCGGGCCCAGTACTTC
NA	NA	TRBV11-2	TRBJ2-1	CASSLEGLNEQFF	TGTGCCAGCAGCTTAGAGGGCCTAAATGAGCAGTTCTTC
NA	NA	TRBV7-9	TRBJ1-1	CASKSRQDNTEAFF	TGTGCCAGCAAATCTAGACAGGATAACACTGAAGCTTTCTTT
TRBD1	once	TRBV23-1	TRBJ1-2	CASSKGGPGYTF	TGCGCCAGCAGCAAAGGGGGCCCTGGCTACACCTTC
NA	NA	TRBV2	TRBJ1-5	CASSRDSSNQPQHF	TGTGCCAGCAGTCGGGACTCAAGCAATCAGCCCCAGCATTTT
NA	NA	TRBV5-1	TRBJ1-1	CASSLRTDMNTEAFF	TGCGCCAGCAGCCTTAGGACAGACATGAACACTGAAGCTTTCTTT
TRBD1	NA	TRBV19	TRBJ1-4	CASSIPGQRLEKLFF	TGTGCCAGTAGTATCCCGGGACAGCGGCTAGAAAAACTGTTTTTT
TRBD1	few	TRBV11-3	TRBJ1-3	CASSDSKGALGNTIYF	TGTGCCAGCAGCGATTCCAAGGGGGCTCTTGGAAACACCATATATTTT
TRBD1	NA	TRBV6-1	TRBJ1-2	CASSEGGQGEDGYTF	TGTGCCAGCAGTGAAGGGGGACAGGGGGAGGATGGCTACACCTTC
NA	few	TRBV5-1	TRBJ2-7	CASSLTDDEQYF	TGCGCCAGCAGCTTGACCGACGACGAGCAGTACTTC
TRBD2	NA	TRBV19	TRBJ2-3	CASSPLSSGDTDTQYF	TGTGCCAGTAGTCCCCTGTCTAGCGGGGACACAGATACGCAGTATTTT
NA	NA	TRBV4-3	TRBJ2-7	CASSRDLAYEQYF	TGCGCCAGCTCCCGGGACTTAGCCTACGAGCAGTACTTC